This TCR beta chain is from a study of cytomegalovirus exposure and HLA in healthy donors. Study summary: The study's early data release held around 85 million unique TCRs from HLA-typed donors. Study findings and constraints: When a later analysis was performed, an Asian-associated ancestry cluster reportedly had fewer N-insertions than the roughly 700-donor mean.

Trimming pared 7 bases from V and 6 bases from J, leaving 14 bases between. Germline V gene sequence: CDR1 LNHDA, CDR2 SQIVND (reference sequence). This CDR3 contains 13 residues. On this clone itself: No antigen is known for it.

It was with 60 Vbeta and 13 Jbeta primers that the PCR ran. Data came from immunoSEQ multiplex PCR; TCRdb stores just in-frame clones and leaves some out. The sample holds some 90,000 clones, 65% to 85% seen once. The chain links TRBV19 to TRBJ2-3; D not certain. The sequence was obtained from a man between 50 and 59 years old in good health and CMV-seronegative. Sequencing was carried out using PBMCs. The CDR3 DNA sequence: TGTGCCAGTATGTATCGATCGGGTGATACGCAGTATTTT. Translating gives CASMYRSGDTQYF.